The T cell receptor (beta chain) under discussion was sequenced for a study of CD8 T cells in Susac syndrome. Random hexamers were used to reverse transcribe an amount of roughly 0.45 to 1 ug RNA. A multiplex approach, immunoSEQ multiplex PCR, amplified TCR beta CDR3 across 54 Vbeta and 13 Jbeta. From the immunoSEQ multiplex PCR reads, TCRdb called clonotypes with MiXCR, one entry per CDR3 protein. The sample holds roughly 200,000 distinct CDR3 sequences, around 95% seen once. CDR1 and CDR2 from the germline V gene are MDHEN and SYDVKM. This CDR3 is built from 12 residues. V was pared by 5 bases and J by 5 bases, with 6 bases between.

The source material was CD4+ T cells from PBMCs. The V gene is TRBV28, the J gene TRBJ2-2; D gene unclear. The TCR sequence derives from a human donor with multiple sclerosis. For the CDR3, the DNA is TGTGCCAGCAGTACCCCGACCGGGGAGCTGTTTTTT. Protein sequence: CASSTPTGELFF.